The 23 T cell receptor beta chains below come from one sample, sequenced in a study of OX40 agonist ivuxolimab in advanced cancers. The data were produced by immunoSEQ multiplex PCR, yet TCRdb's version contains in-frame clones alone and is incomplete. Found here are some 50,000 clones, about 81% of them singletons; the top ten hold around 1.6%. This material consisted of CD4+ or CD8+ T cells sorted from blood, taken in a trial of the OX40 agonist ivuxolimab. These receptors came from an adult with an advanced solid tumor such as melanoma, head and neck, liver or kidney cancer.

The chain recombines TRBV27 with TRBJ2-1; 9 bases align to TRBD2. The V and J ends lost 5 bases and 5 bases, in that order; junction bases with no gene match: 13. Per germline, CDR1 MNHEY and CDR2 SMNVEV (reference sequence). The CDR3 contains 17 residues. CDR3 nucleotides: TGTGCCAGCAGTCCGGCCAGCGGGAGGTATTACCACAATGAGCAGTTCTTC. As protein: CASSPASGRYYHNEQFF.

V is TRBV6-1 and J is TRBJ2-4; D unresolved. The CDR3 sequence is 15 residues long. Trimming removed 7 bases from V and 6 bases from J, with 19 bases in between. Germline V lookup: CDR1 MNHNS, CDR2 SASEGT. This CDR3 is CASKSAEAVGNIQYF. Here the CDR3 DNA reads TGTGCCAGCAAGTCAGCTGAGGCAGTCGGAAACATTCAGTACTTC.

The chain combines TRBV5-1 with TRBJ1-1; D gene ambiguous. This CDR3 has 13 amino acids. Per the germline V gene, CDR1 is SGHRS and CDR2 is YFSETQ. The V gene lost 4 bases and the J gene lost 0 bases, with 7 bases spanning the gap. CDR3 nucleotide sequence: TGCGCCAGCAGCGGGGTAATGAACACTGAAGCTTTCTTT. Its translation: CASSGVMNTEAFF.

The gene calls are TRBV11-2 and TRBJ2-5; possibly TRBD1 or TRBD2 for D (5 bases each). The J call may not be correct, given that the DNA end is closer to TRBJ2-7. Looked up from germline, CDR1 is SGHAT and CDR2 is FQNNGV. The CDR3 is 16 residues long. CDR3 sequence: CASSQGGRDGAYEQYF. The CDR3, as DNA: TGTGCCAGCAGCCAAGGCGGACGGGACGGGGCCTACGAGCAGTACTTC.

The rearrangement joins TRBV29-1 to TRBJ2-7, with D unresolved. CDR1 SQVTM and CDR2 ANQGSEA come from the germline V gene. The germline V and J ends were trimmed by 4 bases and 5 bases, with 15 bases remaining between them. This CDR3 is 13 amino acids long. The CDR3 region is CSVAHEYGNEQYF. DNA for the CDR3: TGCAGCGTTGCTCACGAGTATGGGAACGAGCAGTACTTC.

J is TRBJ1-4 and V is TRBV25-1; D ambiguous. The CDR3 is 16 residues long. Germline V gene data show CDR1 as MGHDK and CDR2 as SYGVNS. V lost 1 base, J lost 8 bases, and 17 bases lay in between. In DNA form, the CDR3 reads TGTGCCAGCAGTGAATCTTGGACCTCTCAGGAGGAAAAACTGTTTTTT. Translating it yields CASSESWTSQEEKLFF. Based on the CDR3 plus reference TRBV25-1 and TRBJ1-4, the full variable domain is EADIYQTPRYLVIGTGKKITLECSQTMGHDKMYWYQQDPGMELHLIHYSYGVNSTEKGDLSSESTVSRIRTEHFPLTLESARPSHTSQYLCASSESWTSQEEKLFFGSGTQLSVL.

J is TRBJ1-1 and V is TRBV29-1; no definite D call. V dropped 8 bases and J dropped 4 bases, with 11 bases sitting between them. In germline, CDR1 is SQVTM, CDR2 ANQGSEA. The CDR3 sequence is 11 residues long. In DNA form, the CDR3 reads TGCAGCCTTAATTCGGGCACTGAAGCTTTCTTT. As protein: CSLNSGTEAFF.

The CDR3 sequence is CASSLWAGRNYNEQFF. The CDR3 region has the DNA TGTGCCAGCAGCCTCTGGGCCGGGAGGAATTACAATGAGCAGTTCTTC. V gene TRBV13 combines with J gene TRBJ2-1; TRBD2 matches at 7 bases. CDR1 and CDR2 from the germline V gene are PRHDT and FYEKMQ (reference sequence). J lost 4 bases, V lost 5 bases, and 11 bases had no gene match. The CDR3 runs 16 residues.

V is TRBV5-1 and J is TRBJ2-5; 8 nucleotides line up with TRBD1. J was trimmed by 7 bases and V by 2 bases; bases with no gene match: 7. The CDR3 loop spans 14 amino acids. CDR1 and CDR2 (germline): SGHRS, YFSETQ. As DNA, the CDR3 is TGCGCCAGCAGCTTTGGACAGGGTGCAGGGACCCAGTACTTC. Translating it yields CASSFGQGAGTQYF.

In the case of this clone: One end of the junction does not line up with germline, which may come from a read error. This chain uses TRBV7-7 with TRBJ2-1, with 8 bases that match TRBD1. The CDR3 sequence is 13 residues long. The germline gives CDR1 SSHAT, CDR2 FNYEAQ (reference sequence). CDR3 bases: TGTGCTAGCAGCGTGGACAGGGACAATGAGCAGTTCTTC. It encodes CASSVDRDNEQFF.

The V call is TRBV5-1, the J call TRBJ2-1; 7 nucleotides line up with TRBD2. V trimming: 5 bases; J trimming: 0 bases; junction bases outside the gene matches: 5. Germline lookup yields CDR1 SGHRS and CDR2 YFSETQ. The CDR3 has 15 residues. CDR3 loop: CASSSGGSSYNEQFF. The CDR3 DNA reads as TGCGCCAGCAGTTCGGGCGGGAGCTCCTACAATGAGCAGTTCTTC.

The V and J genes are TRBV19 and TRBJ1-4, with D tentatively TRBD1 (5 bases). The CDR3 is made up of 15 amino acids. The germline CDR1 and CDR2 sequences are LNHDA and SQIVND (reference sequence). Trimming stripped 10 bases from V and 0 bases from J, with 15 bases between. In nucleotides, the CDR3 is TGTGCCACTCAGGATTTGGGGGCAACTAATGAAAAACTGTTTTTT. As protein: CATQDLGATNEKLFF.

This chain uses TRBV29-1 with TRBJ2-4; unclear D gene. CDR1 SQVTM and CDR2 ANQGSEA come from the germline V gene. V was shortened by 4 bases and J by 9 bases, with 13 bases between the two germline ends. This CDR3 spans 12 amino acids. The DNA for the CDR3 is TGCAGCGTTGCCGTGGGTTCCGGCATTCAGTACTTC. Its translation is CSVAVGSGIQYF. The full variable domain, rest sourced from reference TRBV29-1 and TRBJ2-4, is SAVISQKPSRDICQRGTSLTIQCQVDSQVTMMFWYRQQPGQSLTLIATANQGSEATYESGFVIDKFPISRPNLTFSTLTVSNMSPEDSSIYLCSVAVGSGIQYFGAGTRLSVL.

The J gene is TRBJ2-7, the V gene TRBV5-5; D remains ambiguous. Germline-derived CDR1 and CDR2 are SGHKS and YYEKEE (reference sequence). V was pared by 1 base and J by 7 bases, with 15 bases between. This CDR3 comprises 14 residues. This chain's CDR3 is CASSLTGALLEQYF. Written as DNA, the CDR3 is TGTGCCAGCAGCTTGACCGGAGCTCTTCTTGAGCAGTACTTC.

The chain is built from TRBV5-5 and TRBJ1-4; TRBD1 aligns across 10 bases. Trimming cost V 4 bases and J 6 bases; bases outside gene matches: 12. Germline loops: CDR1 SGHKS, CDR2 YYEKEE (reference sequence). The CDR3 loop spans 17 amino acids. The CDR3 protein is CASSHRDRGFNDEKLFF. CDR3 DNA: TGTGCCAGCAGCCACCGGGACAGGGGCTTTAACGATGAAAAACTGTTTTTT. Supplemented by reference TRBV5-5 and TRBJ1-4, the full variable domain reads DAGVTQSPTHLIKTRGQQVTLRCSPISGHKSVSWYQQVLGQGPQFIFQYYEKEERGRGNFPDRFSARQFPNYSSELNVNALLLGDSALYLCASSHRDRGFNDEKLFFGSGTQLSVL.

In this sample, this clone turned up a few times. The chain links TRBV7-2 to TRBJ1-2; D call uncertain. Germline CDR1 SGHTA, CDR2 FQGNSA. The CDR3 totals 13 residues. V was clipped by 5 bases and J by 5 bases, with 12 bases between them. CDR3 DNA sequence: TGTGCCAGCAGCCCTATTGGGCCGTATGGCTACACCTTC. Translating gives CASSPIGPYGYTF.

The rearrangement uses TRBV5-1 and TRBJ1-5, with 9 nucleotides matching TRBD1. V was pared by 4 bases and J by 4 bases, with 6 bases of the junction left unmatched. The CDR3 consists of 15 residues. Germline lookup yields CDR1 SGHRS and CDR2 YFSETQ. The CDR3 DNA reads as TGCGCCAGCAGCCCGGGACAGGGACGGAATCAGCCCCAGCATTTT. This gives the protein CASSPGQGRNQPQHF.

V is TRBV30 and J is TRBJ2-5; 11 bases line up with TRBD2. The germline V gene encodes CDR1 GTSNPN and CDR2 SVGIG (reference sequence). There are 18 residues in the CDR3. The V segment lost 0 bases and the J segment 1 base; nucleotides outside the gene matches: 10. The CDR3 region has the DNA TGTGCCTGGAGTGTACGTGGTAGCGGGAGGGCCCTCCAAGAGACCCAGTACTTC. It codes for CAWSVRGSGRALQETQYF.

The rearrangement joins TRBV5-1 to TRBJ1-1; tentative D call: TRBD1 (5 bases). CDR1 and CDR2 from the germline V gene are SGHRS and YFSETQ. Between the trimmed V and J ends, which lost 5 bases and 0 bases, there was a span of 11 bases. This CDR3 comprises 14 residues. CDR3 DNA: TGCGCCAGCAGAACGGGGGACCTGAACACTGAAGCTTTCTTT. Its protein product is CASRTGDLNTEAFF.

The V and J genes are TRBV11-3 and TRBJ2-1; the D is unclear. The CDR3 contains 13 residues. V was clipped by 5 bases and J by 5 bases, with 10 bases between them. Looked up from germline, CDR1 is SGHNT and CDR2 is YENEEA. The DNA of the CDR3 is TGTGCCAGCAGCCGTCTGGAAAACAATGAGCAGTTCTTC. It specifies CASSRLENNEQFF.

V is TRBV10-3 and J is TRBJ2-5; 7 nucleotides agree with TRBD2. V lost 0 bases and J lost 8; bases outside the gene matches: 9. CDR1 ENHRY and CDR2 SYGVKD come from the germline V gene. The CDR3 spans 15 residues. The CDR3 DNA sequence: TGTGCCATCAGTGAGTCAACTAGATCGGGGGGTACCCAGTACTTC. Residues: CAISESTRSGGTQYF.

This clone was detected a few times. The chain combines TRBV23-1 with TRBJ1-5; 9 nucleotides line up with TRBD1. TRBV23-1 counts as an open reading frame of uncertain function. The CDR3 has 15 residues. J was trimmed by 1 base and V by 7 bases; bases with no gene match: 5. CDR3 DNA sequence: TGCGCCAGCATCGGACAGGGGAAAAGCAATCAGCCCCAGCATTTT. This codes for CASIGQGKSNQPQHF.

The chain has TRBV4-2 and TRBJ2-5; D unclear. This CDR3 has 13 residues. Per the germline V gene, CDR1 is LGHNA and CDR2 is YNFKEQ. Trimming took off 0 bases at V and 5 bases at J, with 7 bases between the two ends. Written as DNA, the CDR3 is TGTGCCAGCAGCCAAGAAACCTTGGAGACCCAGTACTTC. It yields the protein CASSQETLETQYF.